This TCR beta chain originates from a study of follicular helper T cells after annual influenza vaccination. Study overall: Some donors were sampled over the 2013-2014, 2014-2015 and 2015-2016 vaccinations. Findings and caveats of the study: Productive TCRB sequences came from only roughly 8.5-23% of cells.

TCRB was sequenced at Survey level resolution. Libraries were prepared by immunoSEQ multiplex PCR; TCRdb keeps only in-frame clonotypes and omits some of them. The table has approximately 6,100 clones, over 75% seen once. In the case of this clone: Its antigen is currently unknown.

Described time point: 2015-2016 season, pre-vaccination. Between about 35 and 110 mL of blood was drawn per time point. The CDR3 sequence is 15 residues long. Trimming cost V 10 bases and J 0 bases, with 13 bases left between them. Looked up from germline, CDR1 is MNHEY and CDR2 is SVGAGI. The clonotype originates from an adult who received the influenza vaccine. The rearrangement uses TRBV6-5 and TRBJ2-6; no reliable D call. The source was CXCR5+ CD38- circulating T follicular helper cells from blood, collected on the day of influenza vaccination. Subset described: circulating Tfh, non-naive CD4+CXCR5+PD-1+ (ICOS+CD38+ or ICOS-CD38-). In nucleotides, the CDR3 is TGTGCCACCCACCCAGGTTTCTCTGGGGCCAACGTCCTGACTTTC. It codes for CATHPGFSGANVLTF.